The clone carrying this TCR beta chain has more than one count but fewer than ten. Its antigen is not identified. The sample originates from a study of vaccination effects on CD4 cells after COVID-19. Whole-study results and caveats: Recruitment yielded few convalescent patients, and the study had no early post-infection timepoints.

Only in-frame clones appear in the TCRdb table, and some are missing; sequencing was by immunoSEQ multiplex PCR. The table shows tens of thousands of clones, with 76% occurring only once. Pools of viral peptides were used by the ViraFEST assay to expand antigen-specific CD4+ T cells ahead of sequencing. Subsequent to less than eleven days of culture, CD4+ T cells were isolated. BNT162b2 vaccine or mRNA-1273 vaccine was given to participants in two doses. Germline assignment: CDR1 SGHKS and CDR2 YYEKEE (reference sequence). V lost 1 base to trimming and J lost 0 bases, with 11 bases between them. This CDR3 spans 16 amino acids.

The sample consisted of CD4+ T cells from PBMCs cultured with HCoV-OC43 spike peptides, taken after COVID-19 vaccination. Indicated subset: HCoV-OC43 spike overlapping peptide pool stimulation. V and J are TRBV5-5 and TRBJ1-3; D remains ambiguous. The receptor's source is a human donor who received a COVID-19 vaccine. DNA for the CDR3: TGTGCCAGCAGCTTGAGGTGGAACGGCTCTGGAAACACCATATATTTT. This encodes CASSLRWNGSGNTIYF.